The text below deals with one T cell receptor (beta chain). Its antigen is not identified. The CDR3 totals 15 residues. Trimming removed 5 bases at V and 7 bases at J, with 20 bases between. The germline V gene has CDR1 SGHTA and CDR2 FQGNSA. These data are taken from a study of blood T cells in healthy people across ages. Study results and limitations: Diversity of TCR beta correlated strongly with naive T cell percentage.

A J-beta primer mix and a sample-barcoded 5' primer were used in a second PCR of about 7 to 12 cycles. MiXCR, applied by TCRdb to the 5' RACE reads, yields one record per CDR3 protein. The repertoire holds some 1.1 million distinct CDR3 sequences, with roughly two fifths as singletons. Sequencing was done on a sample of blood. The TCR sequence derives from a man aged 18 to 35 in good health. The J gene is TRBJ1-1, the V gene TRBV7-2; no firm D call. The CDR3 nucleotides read TGTGCCAGCAGCCCCGCCGGATGGAACACTATTGAAGCTTTCTTT. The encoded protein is CASSPAGWNTIEAFF.